This T cell receptor (beta chain) was retrieved from a study of response to subunit inactivated influenza vaccine. Findings of the study overall: There was a suggestion from the authors that each seasonal influenza vaccination recruits few new T cells.

Many counts were recorded for this clonotype. Its antigen is unknown. TCRdb called the RT-PCR reads again in MiXCR, with one record for every CDR3 protein. This sample has over 650,000 distinct CDR3 sequences; 18% occur once, and the top ten carry approximately 10%. The CDR3 is made up of 13 amino acids. The trim removed 6 bases at V and 6 bases at J, leaving 5 bases unmatched. The sequence derives from a man aged 45-60 years who received an inactivated influenza vaccine. The sample consisted of PBMCs from blood, taken less than 6 days after vaccination. The V call is TRBV12-3 or TRBV12-4, the J call TRBJ1-1; 9 bases line up with TRBD1. CDR3 protein: CASRRQGVPEAFF. Here the CDR3 DNA reads TGTGCCAGCAGAAGACAGGGGGTCCCTGAAGCTTTCTTT.